A selection of T cell receptor beta chains follows, all from one sample in a study of blood T cell repertoires in COVID-19. Here immunoSEQ multiplex PCR was the method, and the copy in TCRdb shows in-frame clones only, minus some. The repertoire holds 150,000 to 200,000 clones, with roughly 90% as singletons. Sequencing was done on a sample of peripheral blood. The receptors were gathered from a man aged 35-49 years with acute or convalescent COVID-19. The CDR3 runs from the conserved cysteine through the conserved F or W. A D gene is named only where the DNA matches it firmly. Size values are once, few and many counts, or a class for expanded clones, and some rows have none.

size,V,J,D,DNA,CDR3
-,TRBV4-3,TRBJ2-7,TRBD1,TGCGCCAGCAGCCAGGACAGGGGAGCAGGCGAGCAGTACTTC,CASSQDRGAGEQYF
once,TRBV3-1/TRBV3-2,TRBJ1-6,TRBD1,TGTGCCAGCAGCTCCGGACAGGCCCTTGGAGCACCCCTCCACTTT,CASSSGQALGAPLHF
-,TRBV7-6,TRBJ1-5,-,TGTGCCAGCAGCCGCATCGCGGGGACTCAGCCCCAGCATTTT,CASSRIAGTQPQHF
few,TRBV19,TRBJ2-7,TRBD2,TGTGCCAGCACTAGCGGGAGACAGACAGGGCTCTCCTACGAGCAGTACTTC,CASTSGRQTGLSYEQYF
-,TRBV5-1,TRBJ2-6,TRBD1,TGCGCCAGCAGCTTGGCCGGACAGGGCTCCGGGGCCAACGTCCTGACTTTC,CASSLAGQGSGANVLTF
-,TRBV5-6,TRBJ2-7,-,TGTGCCAGCAGCTTGGGAGCGCAAATTACCTACGAGCAGTACTTC,CASSLGAQITYEQYF
-,TRBV5-1,TRBJ2-2,TRBD2,TGCGCCAGCAGTTGGGGACTAGCCGACACCGGGGAGCTGTTTTTT,CASSWGLADTGELFF
-,TRBV4-1,TRBJ2-3,-,TGCGCCAGCAGCCAACGCGGGACTCCTAGCACAGATACGCAGTATTTT,CASSQRGTPSTDTQYF
-,TRBV2,TRBJ2-5,-,TGTGCCAGCAGTGACTTCGCGGCCCAGTACTTC,CASSDFAAQYF
once,TRBV19,TRBJ2-5,TRBD1,TGTGCCAGTAGTCCCTGGACAGGGCAAGAGACCCAGTACTTC,CASSPWTGQETQYF
-,TRBV7-3,TRBJ1-2,TRBD1,TGTGCCAGCGGGACAGACGGGAATAGTGGCTACACCTTC,CASGTDGNSGYTF
-,TRBV25-1,TRBJ2-3,TRBD2,TGTGCCAGCAGTGAATTGCTGCGGGGGGTAACCACAGATACGCAGTATTTT,CASSELLRGVTTDTQYF
-,TRBV11-2,TRBJ2-2,TRBD1,TGTGCCAGCAGCTTAGGGACAGGGGGGACCGGGGAGCTGTTTTTT,CASSLGTGGTGELFF
-,TRBV5-1,TRBJ1-6,-,TGCGCCAGCAGCTTGGTTTTGGAGGGAAATTCACCCCTCCACTTT,CASSLVLEGNSPLHF
-,TRBV6-5,TRBJ1-6,-,TGTGCCAGCAGTCCCTGGGAGGAGAGGCCTTCACCCCTCCACTTT,CASSPWEERPSPLHF
-,TRBV27,TRBJ1-1,TRBD1,TGTGCCAGCAGTTTCTTGGGACAGGGTGAACCTTTCTTT,CASSFLGQGEPFF
-,TRBV7-8,TRBJ1-4,-,TGTGCCAGCAGCTTAGACAGGCTCACCCGGCGAACTAATGAAAAACTGTTTTTT,CASSLDRLTRRTNEKLFF
-,TRBV4-2,TRBJ2-3,TRBD2,TGTGCCAGCAGCCAAGCCCAGCGGGGGAGCACAGATACGCAGTATTTT,CASSQAQRGSTDTQYF
-,TRBV5-1,TRBJ1-1,TRBD1,TGCGCCAGCAGCCTGGGACAGGCATACACTGAAGCTTTCTTT,CASSLGQAYTEAFF
-,TRBV21-1,TRBJ2-4,-,TGTGCCAGCAGCAAAGCGGAGGGGCGAGGGTACATTCAGTACTTC,CASSKAEGRGYIQYF
-,TRBV13,TRBJ1-1,-,TGTGCCAGCAGCACGAACAGGGTGACTGAAGCTTTCTTT,CASSTNRVTEAFF
-,TRBV9,TRBJ1-1,-,TGTGCCAGCAGCGAACAGGGATATTACACTGAAGCTTTCTTT,CASSEQGYYTEAFF
-,TRBV27,TRBJ2-7,TRBD1,TGTGCCAGCAGTTTTTATGGGCAGGGGGCTAACTCGAACGAGCAGTACTTC,CASSFYGQGANSNEQYF
-,TRBV28,TRBJ1-1,-,TGTGCCAGCAGTTTAAAAGTGGGGGGGAAAGCTTTCTTT,CASSLKVGGKAFF
-,TRBV7-2,TRBJ1-5,-,TGTGCCAGCAGCCAGGACCGGGGGTATCAGCCCCAGCATTTT,CASSQDRGYQPQHF
-,TRBV9,TRBJ2-2,TRBD2,TGTGCCAGCAGCGAAACTAGCGGGGGTTATACCGGGGAGCTGTTTTTT,CASSETSGGYTGELFF
-,TRBV7-2,TRBJ2-7,-,TGTGCCAGCAGCCTCGGGACTGCCCTCTACGAGCAGTACTTC,CASSLGTALYEQYF
-,TRBV10-3,TRBJ2-3,-,TGTGCCATCAGTGAGACTATGGGGAGGCAGTATTTT,CAISETMGRQYF
-,TRBV5-6,TRBJ2-3,-,TGTGCCAGCAGCGTCGGAGCGGGACAAATATCAGATACGCAGTATTTT,CASSVGAGQISDTQYF
few,TRBV5-8,TRBJ1-1,TRBD1,TGTGCCAGCAGCTTGGCTCCCGGGACAGGGGGCGAAGCTTTCTTT,CASSLAPGTGGEAFF
-,TRBV5-1,TRBJ1-2,-,TGCGCCAGCAGCTTACAGGGTCAGGACTATGGCTACACCTTC,CASSLQGQDYGYTF
few,TRBV7-8,TRBJ1-1,TRBD1,TGTGCCAGCAGCTTATACACAGGGGAGAACACTGAAGCTTTCTTT,CASSLYTGENTEAFF
-,TRBV7-2,TRBJ2-3,-,TGTGCCAGCACCTATAGGGGCCCCACAGATACGCAGTATTTT,CASTYRGPTDTQYF
-,TRBV5-1,TRBJ2-3,TRBD1,TGCGCCAGCAGCTTGGGGGGCAGGGGGCGTATAGATACGCAGTATTTT,CASSLGGRGRIDTQYF
-,TRBV2,TRBJ1-1,-,TGTGCCAGCAGTGAGTTGGGACACAGGGTGAACACTGAAGCTTTCTTT,CASSELGHRVNTEAFF
-,TRBV2,TRBJ2-2,TRBD1,TGTGCCAGCTTCCCGGGACAGGCGAACACCGGGGAGCTGTTTTTT,CASFPGQANTGELFF
once,TRBV30,TRBJ2-5,TRBD1,TGTGCCTGGAGTCGGGGGACAGGGAGGAAGACCCAGTACTTC,CAWSRGTGRKTQYF